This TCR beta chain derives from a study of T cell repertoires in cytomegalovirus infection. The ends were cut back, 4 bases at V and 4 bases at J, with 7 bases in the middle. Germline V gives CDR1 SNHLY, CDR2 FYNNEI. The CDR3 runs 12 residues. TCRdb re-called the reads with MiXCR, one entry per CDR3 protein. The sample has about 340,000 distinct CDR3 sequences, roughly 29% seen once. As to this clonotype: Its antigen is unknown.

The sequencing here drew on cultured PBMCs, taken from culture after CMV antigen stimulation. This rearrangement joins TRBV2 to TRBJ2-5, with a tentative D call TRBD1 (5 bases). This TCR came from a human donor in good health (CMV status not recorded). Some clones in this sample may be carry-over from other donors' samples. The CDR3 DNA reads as TGTGCCAGCAGTGCCAGGGTAGAGACCCAGTACTTC. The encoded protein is CASSARVETQYF.